This T cell receptor (beta chain) was sequenced in a study of cytomegalovirus exposure and HLA in healthy donors. Study outcomes and limitations: Researchers reported in a later analysis that a missense DCLRE1C variant was tied to TCR beta V- and J-gene trimming.

Germline V gives CDR1 ENHRY, CDR2 SYGVKD. Trimming shortened V by 6 bases and J by 7 bases, and 18 bases separated the two germline ends. The CDR3 runs 14 residues. The donors comprised healthy bone marrow donors. This PCR relied on a set of 60 Vbeta primers and 13 Jbeta primers. Original processing notes: Tens of millions of unique TCR beta chains, about 11 million of them shared, were counted by a later analysis. The assay was immunoSEQ multiplex PCR, and TCRdb's table has in-frame clones only and misses some. That table gives V, J and clone size, and the DNA gave D and trimming. Among more than 95,000 clones, about 80% were seen once, and the ten largest hold about 3.7%. With regard to this clone: The antigen is undetermined.

The V gene is TRBV10-3, the J gene TRBJ1-1; D may be TRBD1 (5 bases). The clonotype was recovered from a woman aged 40 to 50 in good health and CMV-seropositive. Sequenced: PBMCs. In DNA form, the CDR3 reads TGTGCCATCAGCCCTGGGGTAGGGGCGCTTGAAGCTTTCTTT. Translating gives CAISPGVGALEAFF.